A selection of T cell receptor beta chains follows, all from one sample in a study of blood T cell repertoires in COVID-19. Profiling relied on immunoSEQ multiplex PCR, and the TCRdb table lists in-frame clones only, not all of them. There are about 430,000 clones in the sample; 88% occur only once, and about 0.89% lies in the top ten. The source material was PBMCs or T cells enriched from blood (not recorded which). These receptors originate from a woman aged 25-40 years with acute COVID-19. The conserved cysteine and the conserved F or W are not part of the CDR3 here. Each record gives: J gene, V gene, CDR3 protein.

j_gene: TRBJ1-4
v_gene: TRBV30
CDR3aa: AWSVRTANEKLF

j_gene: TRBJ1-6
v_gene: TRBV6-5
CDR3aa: ASTSSYNSPLH

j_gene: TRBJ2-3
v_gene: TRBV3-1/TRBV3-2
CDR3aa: ASSQTPTSGGLDTQY

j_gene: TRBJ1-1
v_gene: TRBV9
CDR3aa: ASSVAGGNTEAF

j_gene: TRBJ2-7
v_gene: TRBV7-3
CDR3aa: ASSLWTSGNYEQY

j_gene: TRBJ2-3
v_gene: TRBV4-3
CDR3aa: ASSQGIGGSTDTQY

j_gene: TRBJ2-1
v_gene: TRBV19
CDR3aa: ASSGQDRPPEQF

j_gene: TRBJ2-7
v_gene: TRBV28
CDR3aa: ASSSGAAGNEQY

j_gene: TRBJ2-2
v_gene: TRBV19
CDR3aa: ASKVTGWNTGELF

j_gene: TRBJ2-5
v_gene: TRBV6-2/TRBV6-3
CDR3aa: ASSYGTVNQETQY

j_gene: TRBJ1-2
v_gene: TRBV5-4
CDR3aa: ASSWDRDYYGYT

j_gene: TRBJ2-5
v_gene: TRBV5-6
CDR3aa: ASSLGVRQAETQY

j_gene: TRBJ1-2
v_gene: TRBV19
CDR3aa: ASSRQGTYGYT

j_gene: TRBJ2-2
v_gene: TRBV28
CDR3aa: ASRYTGFTGELF

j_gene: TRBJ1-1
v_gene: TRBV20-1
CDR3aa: SASALRGARGNAEAF

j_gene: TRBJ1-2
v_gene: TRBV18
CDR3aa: ASSPAGQGIIKGYT

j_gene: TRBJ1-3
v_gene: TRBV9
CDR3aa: ASSHGSRTGGSLSGNTIY

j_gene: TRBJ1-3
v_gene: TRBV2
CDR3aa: ASRGGNSGNTIY

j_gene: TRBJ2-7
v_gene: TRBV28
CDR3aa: ASRAPLAAYEQY

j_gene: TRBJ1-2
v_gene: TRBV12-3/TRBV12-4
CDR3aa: ASSIDRGSLYT

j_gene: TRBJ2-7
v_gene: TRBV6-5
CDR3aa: ASRDTGVLEQY

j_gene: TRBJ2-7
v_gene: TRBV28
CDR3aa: ASSQPKDSYEQY

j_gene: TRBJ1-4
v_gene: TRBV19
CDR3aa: ASSYNEGAKLF

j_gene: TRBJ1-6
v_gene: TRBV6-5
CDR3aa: ASSYGTGLNSPLH

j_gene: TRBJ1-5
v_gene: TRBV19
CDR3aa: ASSILYQPQH

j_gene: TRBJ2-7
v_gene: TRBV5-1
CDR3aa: ASSSGVGTGLYEQY

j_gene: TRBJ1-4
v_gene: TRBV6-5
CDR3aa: ASSYRGDREKLF

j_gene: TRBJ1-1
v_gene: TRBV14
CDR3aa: ASSQAKGHMIMNTEAF

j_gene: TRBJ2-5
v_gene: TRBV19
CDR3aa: ASSTPDREIGSETQY

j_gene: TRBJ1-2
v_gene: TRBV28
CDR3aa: ASKRNYGYT

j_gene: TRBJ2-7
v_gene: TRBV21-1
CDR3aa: ASSKGTGASYEQY

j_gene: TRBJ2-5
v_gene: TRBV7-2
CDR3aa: ASSGRTSGGMETQY

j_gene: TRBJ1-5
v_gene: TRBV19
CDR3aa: ASSINRGYSNQPQH

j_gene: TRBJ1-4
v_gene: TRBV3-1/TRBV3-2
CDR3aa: ASSQRQGMELF

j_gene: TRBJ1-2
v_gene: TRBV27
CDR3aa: ASRRQGYGYT

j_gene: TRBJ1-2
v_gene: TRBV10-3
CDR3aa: AISEGGQGIVGGYT

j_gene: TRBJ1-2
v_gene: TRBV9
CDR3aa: ASSGGGFGYT

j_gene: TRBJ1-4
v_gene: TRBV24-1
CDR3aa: ATSDPRTGEANEKLF

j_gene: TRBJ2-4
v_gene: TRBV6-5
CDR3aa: ASSFPGGYIQY

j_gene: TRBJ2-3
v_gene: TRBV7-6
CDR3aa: ASSSSTGADTQY

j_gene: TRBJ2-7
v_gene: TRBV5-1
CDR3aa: ASSSWGQGNEQY

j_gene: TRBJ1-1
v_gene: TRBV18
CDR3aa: ASSPRRGASEAF

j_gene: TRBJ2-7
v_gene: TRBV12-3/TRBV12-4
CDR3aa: ASSLREVSEQY

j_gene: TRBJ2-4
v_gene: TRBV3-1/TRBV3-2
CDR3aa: ASSQRYRVEANLGRNIQY

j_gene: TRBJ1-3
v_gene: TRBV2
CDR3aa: ASSEAGQGPD

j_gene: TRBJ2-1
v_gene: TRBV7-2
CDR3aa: ASSLDRAAAYNEQF

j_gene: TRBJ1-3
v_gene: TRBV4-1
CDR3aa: ASSPPGTVSGNTIY

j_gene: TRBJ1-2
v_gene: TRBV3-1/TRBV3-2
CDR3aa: ASSQVHRGYGYT

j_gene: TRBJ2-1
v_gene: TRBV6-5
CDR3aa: ASRGTGGSYNEQF

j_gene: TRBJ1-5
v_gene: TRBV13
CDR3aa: ASSLRGSDQPQH

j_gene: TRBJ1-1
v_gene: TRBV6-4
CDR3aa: ASSETGEAEAF

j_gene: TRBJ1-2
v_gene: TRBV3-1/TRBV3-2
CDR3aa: ASSIWDRGNLGYT

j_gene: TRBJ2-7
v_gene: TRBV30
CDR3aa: AWSREGTGGPYEQY

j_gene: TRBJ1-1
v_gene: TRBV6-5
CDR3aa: ASSIRRDIEAF